This T cell receptor beta chain comes out of a study of cytomegalovirus exposure and HLA in healthy donors (TCRdb year 2017). About the investigation overall: An earlier analysis of some 550 of the donors reported about 250 Gb of sequence data and some 120 million unique TCR beta sequences from some 180 million T cells. Donor age, sex, ethnicity and CMV serostatus were compiled together with the repertoire data. Of the roughly 390 genotyped donors, 81% were placed in the genetic ancestry cluster associated with self-reported Caucasian donors. An early release that covered roughly 600 HLA-typed donors contained around 300 gigabases of sequencing data and tens of millions of unique TCR sequences. All discovery cohort repertoires had been generated on a single sequencing platform. To study patterns of TCR occurrence, a later analysis re-analyzed previously published TCR beta repertoires from around 670 donors and added high-resolution HLA genotyping. The study aimed to test whether signatures of past pathogen exposure could be identified by cataloging public T cell receptors. To predict cytomegalovirus infection status, the study brought together high-throughput TCR immunosequencing, statistical association of individual TCRs with disease status, and machine learning. An earlier analysis of a few hundred of the donors applied high-throughput TCR beta sequencing to assess whether each TCR beta V gene segment acted as functional or pseudogenic. A later genetic analysis took genome-wide SNP genotypes for about three fifths of the 666 donors and used that subset as a discovery cohort. Roughly five DR-DQ haplotypes were handled as single units for association and clustering because linkage in the cohort was strong. HLA typing included class I and class II loci at four-digit resolution. Across some 400 genotyped donors of the cohort, an average of 235,054 unique TCR beta nucleotide sequences per donor were sequenced, and roughly a sixth of those sequences were non-productive. Rather than drawing on any new phenotypic data, the later analysis identified candidate immune exposures from TCR beta sequences and the way those sequences occurred across donors. The T cell repertoires of some 700 subjects were profiled by immunosequencing and related to cytomegalovirus serostatus. The number of typed donors differed by locus: about 629-630 for A, B, C, DRB1 and DQB1; approximately 520 for DQA1; about 600 for DPA1; and approximately 450 for DPB1. Besides the first cohort of around 700 subjects, a separate validation cohort made up of around 120 different subjects was used.

Libraries were constructed by the immunoSEQ multiplex PCR assay. The multiplex PCR relied on a mix of 60 forward primers for TCR Vbeta segments and 13 reverse primers for TCR Jbeta segments. A multiplex PCR assay on genomic DNA amplified the CDR3 region of rearranged TCR beta genes. The amplified TCR beta libraries were sequenced on the Illumina HiSeq System as 87-base-pair reads. The authors processed their data as follows. Across the 640 or so repertoires, a later analysis counted roughly 77 million unique TCR beta chains, 8.5 million to 12 million of which were shared by at least two donors. Raw reads were error-corrected and collapsed into unique sequences with a nearest-neighbor algorithm that merged closely related sequences to remove PCR and sequencing errors. To assign V, D and J gene segments, CDR3 sequences were aligned to IMGT reference sequences. For a sequence to be retained, at least a six-nucleotide match to both a V gene segment and a J gene segment was required. Rearrangements were called productive when the CDR3 lacked stop codons and stayed in frame with V and J; all others were non-productive. CDR3 was defined according to IMGT convention as the region running from the second conserved V-encoded cysteine to the conserved J-encoded phenylalanine. In an earlier analysis of 587 of the donors, sequences lacking an unambiguous match to a single V gene segment were excluded. In an earlier analysis of approximately 590 of the donors, a V segment was called functional when productive rearrangements were above 56.7%, and segregating when the standard deviation between donors exceeded 5%. A statistical classification framework was developed to diagnose cytomegalovirus status using the catalog of TCR beta chain sequences. In a later analysis, TCR nucleotide sequences were compared against IMGT/GENE-DB human TR gene sequences so that V and J genes could be assigned. In a later analysis, CDR3 sequences and most-parsimonious VDJ recombination scenarios were assigned using the TCRdist pipeline. In a later analysis, every TCR beta chain was defined by the combination of its CDR3 amino acid sequence and its V-gene family, and reads without a unique V-gene family were dropped. A later analysis removed 500 to 650 highly shared, low-generation-probability nucleotide sequences to deal with suspected cross-contamination and a sequencing artifact. A later analysis calculated a clonal expansion index for each public chain from normalized within-repertoire ranks of inferred template counts. A later analysis computed generation probabilities with a VDJ recombination model fitted to out-of-frame rearrangements, and checked the results against IGoR. In a later analysis, hypergeometric tests were used to score TCR-TCR, TCR-HLA and TCR-CMV co-occurrence, with a repertoire-size bias correction applied to TCR pairs. In a later analysis, false discovery rates were estimated by permuting HLA or CMV assignments 20 times. In a later analysis, co-occurring TCRs were grouped with DBSCAN, and TCRdist sequence similarity was added when clustering was performed within HLA-allele-positive subsets. Repertoires with fewer than 30,000 or more than 120,000 public chains were left out of co-occurrence clustering, as were five repertoires with anomalous nucleotide sharing. Held by TCRdb, this immuneACCESS table contains in-frame sequences only and omits some clones. Under half of the omission traces to an unresolved V gene where checked; the cause of the rest is unknown. Clone size and V and J calls were adopted from that table, with D and trimming inferred from the DNA. The sample table holds roughly 120,000 clones, of which over 65% were seen once. The ten largest make up about 4.2% of the sample.

A note on this clone: This clone's antigen is unknown. There are no base qualities to consult, and no much larger clone falls within one base.

The CDR3 goes from the cysteine to the phenylalanine over 11 residues. Only the CDR3 DNA is retained, 33 bases long and in frame from the first base. The germline V gene (reference sequence) gives CDR1 as DFQATT and CDR2 as SNEGSKA. The trim is 4 bases for V and 8 bases for J, with a gap of 11 bases between the germline ends. The cohort consisted of fewer than 700 healthy bone marrow donors. At the time of sampling, all cohort members were nominally healthy, though unrecorded immune exposures were likely present. The donor was CMV seropositive and was included in the group of some 290 seropositive cohort members. A peripheral blood sample was provided by each donor, and peripheral blood mononuclear cells were used for TCR beta sequencing. The Qiagen DNeasy Blood Extraction Kit was used to extract genomic DNA from the blood cell samples. Results and caveats for the whole study, not just this receptor: Assigning TCR associations to individual alleles was difficult when HLA alleles, especially DR and DQ, strongly co-occurred. Because HLA typing was unavailable for some donors at each locus, only the typed subset was used in association tests. A later genetic analysis associated a missense DCLRE1C variant with V-gene and J-gene trimming of TCR beta chains, and an independent cohort replicated the association. Most CMV-associated TCR beta chains appeared to be HLA-restricted in a later analysis, and the HLA associations seemed to be driven largely by CMV exposure. In an earlier analysis of 587 of the donors, most TCR beta V segments appeared in productive rearrangements about 87% or about 30% of the time, broadly matching IMGT annotations. The presence/absence analyses assumed that sequencing depth was roughly uniform across donors, and that assumption may not be true. In the study, about 150 TCR beta chains were listed as associated with cytomegalovirus. The cohort was sequenced for TCR beta chains only, and without alpha or paired-chain data the features that could be detected were limited. A later genetic analysis reported fewer N-insertions in productive TCRs among donors in an Asian-associated ancestry cluster than the roughly 720-donor mean. For the cohort, immune exposure information was limited to CMV serostatus. In a later analysis, several top co-occurrence clusters were reported to appear linked to parvovirus B19, influenza, CMV and Epstein-Barr virus. A cluster of highly shared sequence variants was judged likely to be a technical artifact of the sequencing pipeline. Most TCR sequences were observed very rarely across donors, whereas some public TCRs were present in many individuals. In vitro tests confirmed that a few of the cytomegalovirus-associated TCR beta chains recognize cytomegalovirus antigens. In a later analysis, HLA-associated TCR beta chains were found to be more clonally expanded and to have lower generation probabilities than equally common non-associated chains. A later analysis associated around 16,000 TCR beta sequences with specific HLA alleles at a false discovery rate of 0.05. Linkage disequilibrium might explain the correlated functional status among segregating V segments, but an unknown experimental factor could not be excluded. In a later analysis, TCR association rates were found to vary across HLA loci, with the most associated TCRs seen for DRB1 alleles and the fewest for HLA-C alleles. The authors suggested that the approach could potentially be generalized to other disease states and immunological phenotypes. A further reported finding was that TCR beta sequences accurately predicted the HLA-A and HLA-B alleles for most subjects in the first cohort. Because counts were too low, roughly 17 rarely observed V segments, including chromosome 9 orphons, were left out of the earlier analysis of 587 of the donors. Some IMGT-functional V segments, including TRBV6-2 and TRBV6-3, could not be distinguished by the 87-base-pair reads and were therefore excluded. The classifier was reported to diagnose cytomegalovirus status with high specificity and sensitivity in both the original and validation cohorts.

The sequence is built from TRBV20-1 and TRBJ1-2, with TRBD1 perhaps the D gene, on 5 matching bases. Input material: PBMCs. This clonotype was obtained from a woman aged 40 to 50 in good health and CMV-seropositive. The CDR3 protein is CSATQGEGYTF. The DNA sequence is as follows: TGCAGTGCTACCCAGGGCGAAGGCTACACCTTC.